Reported below is one T cell receptor beta chain. The antigen is unknown. This sample is drawn from a study of cytomegalovirus exposure and HLA in healthy donors. Whole-study context: Unique TCRs from HLA-typed donors, around 93 million of them, were held in an early data release. Notes on the study in general: In a later analysis, across HLA loci, associated TCR counts were highest for DRB1, lowest for HLA-C. Analysis performed later showed TCR beta chains linked to HLA being more clonally expanded than equally common others.

With 10 bases removed from V and 8 bases from J, the gap between germline ends came to 14 bases. The CDR3 runs to 11 residues. CDR1 is LNHDA and CDR2 is SQIVND in the germline V gene (reference sequence). 60 Vbeta and 13 Jbeta primers were used in PCR. The method was immunoSEQ multiplex PCR; TCRdb's version includes in-frame clones alone and lacks a portion of them. This sample yields about 160,000 clones, of which 84% are seen a single time; under 2% belongs to the top ten. The rearrangement uses TRBV19 and TRBJ1-2; D is perhaps TRBD1 (5 bases). The sample consisted of PBMCs. This TCR derives from a man between 18 and 29 years old in good health and CMV-seronegative. The CDR3 coding sequence is TGTGCCACCGACGCGGGGGACGGCTACACCTTC. Translated, it gives CATDAGDGYTF.